Below are 17 T cell receptor beta chains sequenced from a single sample in a study of blood T cells in healthy people across ages. Sample-barcoded 5' priming and a J-beta primer mix drove a second PCR of about 6 to 12 cycles. TCRdb used MiXCR to reprocess the 5' RACE reads, holding one entry per CDR3 protein. The sample has 1.5 million to 2 million distinct CDR3 sequences, roughly 30% seen once. Material for sequencing was blood. The receptor source for this set is a woman aged 30 to 39 in good health.

This clonotype showed up just a few times. The genes are TRBV5-1 and TRBJ1-1; 9 bases are a match to TRBD1. This CDR3 has 14 amino acids. Germline values: CDR1 SGHRS, CDR2 YFSETQ. V lost 4 bases, J lost 5 bases, and 6 bases stayed unmatched. CDR3 sequence (DNA): TGCGCCAGCAGCCGGGGGACAGGGAGAACTGAAGCTTTCTTT. Its translation: CASSRGTGRTEAFF.

This sequence joins TRBV12-3 or TRBV12-4 and TRBJ1-5; TRBD1 matches at 8 bases. The CDR3 is 15 residues long. The V and J ends lost 8 bases and 6 bases, in that order; junction bases with no gene match: 12. The CDR3 nucleotides read TGTGCCAGCCGTCCCCCTGGACAGGGAGTTCAGCCCCAGCATTTT. Residues: CASRPPGQGVQPQHF.

This clonotype was seen at least ten times. The chain is built from TRBV7-2 and TRBJ2-7; no reliable D call. The CDR3 totals 12 residues. CDR1 is SGHTA, CDR2 FQGNSA, per germline. V was pared by 3 bases and J by 7 bases, with 10 bases between. CDR3 sequence reads: CASSLGMREQYF. CDR3 bases: TGTGCCAGCAGCTTGGGTATGAGGGAGCAGTACTTC.

A word on this clonotype: The junction does not match germline at one end; this may be a read error. The chain uses TRBV7-2 and TRBJ2-1, with unresolved D. The CDR3 totals 15 residues. CDR1 and CDR2 from the germline V gene are SGHTA and FQGNSA. CDR3 DNA sequence: TGTGCCAGCAGCTTAGGTAGGAGCTCCCACAATGAGCAGTTCTTC. This gives the protein CASSLGRSSHNEQFF.

This sequence joins TRBV5-1 and TRBJ2-7; 9 bases map to TRBD1. This CDR3 comprises 15 residues. Trimming cost V 1 base and J 5 bases; bases outside gene matches: 7. Germline-derived CDR1 and CDR2 are SGHRS and YFSETQ. This CDR3 is CASSLTRTGVDEQYF. The CDR3 nucleotides are TGCGCCAGCAGCTTGACCCGGACAGGGGTTGACGAGCAGTACTTC.

The V gene is TRBV7-2, the J gene TRBJ2-5, with D maybe TRBD2 (6 bases). CDR1 is SGHTA, CDR2 FQGNSA, per germline. The CDR3 is made up of 16 amino acids. The V and J ends lost 3 bases and 11 bases respectively, with 25 bases between them. The CDR3 loop reads CASSFSGRGGGNEQYF. The CDR3 DNA sequence: TGTGCCAGCAGCTTCTCTGGTAGGGGAGGAGGCAATGAGCAGTACTTC.

The rearrangement joins TRBV12-3 or TRBV12-4 to TRBJ2-2; 7 nucleotides align to TRBD1. After removal of 3 bases from V and 1 base from J, the junction contained 2 bases not matched to a gene. This CDR3 region has 15 residues. The CDR3 here is CASSFRTGNTGELFF. The CDR3 DNA reads as TGTGCCAGCAGTTTTCGGACAGGGAACACCGGGGAGCTGTTTTTT.

This clonotype has more than one count but fewer than ten. The chain couples TRBV11-2 to TRBJ2-7; the D is unclear. The CDR3 spans 15 residues. CDR1 is SGHAT and CDR2 is FQNNGV in the germline V gene. V was clipped by 1 base and J by 2 bases, with 12 bases between them. CDR3 sequence: CASSLASPPPYEQYF. The CDR3 nucleotides read TGTGCCAGCAGCTTAGCCAGCCCCCCACCCTACGAGCAGTACTTC.

V is TRBV12-3 or TRBV12-4 and J is TRBJ2-5, with 13 bases aligning to TRBD2. The ends lost 5 bases at V and 5 bases at J; junction bases unmatched: 8. The CDR3 totals 16 residues. The CDR3 nucleotides are TGTGCCAGCAGTCCCGGGACTAGCGGGGCTCGGGAGACCCAGTACTTC. As protein: CASSPGTSGARETQYF.

The chain joins TRBV7-6 to TRBJ1-6, with D tentatively TRBD1 (6 bases). CDR3 length equals 16 residues. V was cut by 5 bases and J by 10 bases, with 21 bases left in between. CDR1 SGHVS and CDR2 FNYEAQ come from the germline V gene. The CDR3 DNA is TGTGCCAGCAGCCTAATGGGGCAGGGGTTGGGGTCACCCCTCCACTTT. It yields the protein CASSLMGQGLGSPLHF.

In this sample, this clonotype turned up a few times. The genes are TRBV20-1 and TRBJ2-7, with D perhaps being TRBD1 or TRBD2 (5 bases each). The CDR3 is 14 residues long. V dropped 0 bases and J dropped 4 bases, with 13 bases sitting between them. Germline V lookup: CDR1 DFQATT, CDR2 SNEGSKA (reference sequence). The CDR3 nucleotides are TGCAGTGCTAGAGAAGGGACCGGCAATTACGAGCAGTACTTC. Its protein product is CSAREGTGNYEQYF.

V is TRBV12-3 or TRBV12-4 and J is TRBJ2-7, with TRBD2 as a possible D gene (6 bases). Deletions cut 4 bases from V and 4 bases from J, with 11 bases between. The CDR3 is made up of 13 amino acids. The DNA for the CDR3 is TGTGCCAGCAGTTCCGGGGGTTCGTACGAGCAGTACGTC. Amino acid sequence: CASSSGGSYEQYV.

V gene TRBV4-1 combines with J gene TRBJ2-4, with D possibly matching TRBD1 (6 bases). The CDR3 contains 17 residues. In germline, CDR1 is MGHRA, CDR2 YSYEKL. Deletions cut 0 bases from V and 3 bases from J, with 15 bases between. CDR3: CASSQDRTDSVKNIQYF. CDR3 nucleotides: TGCGCCAGCAGCCAAGATAGGACAGACTCAGTCAAAAACATTCAGTACTTC.

This clonotype was counted between two and nine times. V is TRBV28 and J is TRBJ2-7; D is ambiguous. This CDR3 comprises 14 residues. Germline V gene lookup returns CDR1 MDHEN and CDR2 SYDVKM. The ends were cut back, 6 bases at V and 2 bases at J, with 14 bases in the middle. CDR3 bases: TGTGCCAGCAGGAACCGGGCCCGAGCCTACGAGCAGTACTTC. Protein product: CASRNRARAYEQYF.

This rearrangement joins TRBV7-9 to TRBJ2-1; D ambiguous. There are 14 residues in the CDR3. Germline assignment: CDR1 SEHNR and CDR2 FQNEAQ (reference sequence). V gave up 5 bases and J gave up 3 bases, with 11 bases separating them. CDR3 DNA sequence: TGTGCCAGCAGCCAGCATCGGGTCTACAATGAGCAGTTCTTC. It codes for CASSQHRVYNEQFF. The whole variable domain, filled in from reference TRBV7-9 and TRBJ2-1, reads DTGVSQNPRHKITKRGQNVTFRCDPISEHNRLYWYRQTLGQGPEFLTYFQNEAQLEKSRLLSDRFSAERPKGSFSTLEIQRTEQGDSAMYLCASSQHRVYNEQFFGPGTRLTVL.

This clonotype was found a few times. The genes are TRBV25-1 and TRBJ2-5, with TRBD1 matching 9 bases. CDR1 is MGHDK, CDR2 SYGVNS, per germline. The V and J ends lost 5 bases and 5 bases, in that order; junction bases with no gene match: 9. This CDR3 is 15 amino acids long. CDR3 loop: CASSPGQGVRETQYF. The CDR3 coding sequence is TGTGCCAGCAGTCCGGGACAGGGCGTGCGGGAGACCCAGTACTTC. The whole variable domain, remainder taken from reference TRBV25-1 and TRBJ2-5, is EADIYQTPRYLVIGTGKKITLECSQTMGHDKMYWYQQDPGMELHLIHYSYGVNSTEKGDLSSESTVSRIRTEHFPLTLESARPSHTSQYLCASSPGQGVRETQYFGPGTRLLVL.

The chain joins TRBV2 to TRBJ1-5; 8 nucleotides match TRBD1. V lost 3 bases to trimming and J lost 9 bases; unmatched junction nucleotides: 7. Looked up from germline, CDR1 is SNHLY and CDR2 is FYNNEI. The CDR3 is made up of 14 amino acids. CDR3 region: CASSEDREGGPQHF. The CDR3 nucleotides read TGTGCCAGCAGTGAGGACAGGGAAGGGGGGCCCCAGCATTTT.